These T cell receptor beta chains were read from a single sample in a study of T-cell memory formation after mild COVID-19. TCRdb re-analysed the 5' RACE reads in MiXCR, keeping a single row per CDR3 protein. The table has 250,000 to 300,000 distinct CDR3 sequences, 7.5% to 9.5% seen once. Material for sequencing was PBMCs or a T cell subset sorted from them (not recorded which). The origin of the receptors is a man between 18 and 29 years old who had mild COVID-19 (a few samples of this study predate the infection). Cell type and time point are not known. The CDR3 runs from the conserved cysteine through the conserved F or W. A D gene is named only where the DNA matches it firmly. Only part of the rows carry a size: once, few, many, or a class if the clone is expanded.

CDR3 protein: CASRGTELTYEQYF; CDR3 DNA: TGTGCCAGTCGAGGGACAGAACTAACCTACGAGCAGTACTTC; D gene: TRBD1; J gene: TRBJ2-7; CDR3 length: 14; V gene: TRBV27; clone size: many
CDR3 protein: CAWIARGRNEQFF; CDR3 DNA: TGTGCCTGGATCGCGCGCGGGAGAAATGAGCAGTTCTTC; D gene: TRBD2; J gene: TRBJ2-1; CDR3 length: 13; V gene: TRBV30; clone size: .
CDR3 protein: CASSIVHRPGTDTQYF; CDR3 DNA: TGTGCCAGTAGTATAGTCCATCGGCCTGGGACAGATACGCAGTATTTT; D gene: .; J gene: TRBJ2-3; CDR3 length: 16; V gene: TRBV19; clone size: .
CDR3 protein: CASSQERTVEAFF; CDR3 DNA: TGCGCCAGCAGCCAAGAAAGAACTGTTGAAGCTTTCTTT; D gene: .; J gene: TRBJ1-1; CDR3 length: 13; V gene: TRBV4-1; clone size: few
CDR3 protein: CASSLGRTQETQYF; CDR3 DNA: TGCGCCAGCAGCTTGGGTAGGACCCAAGAGACCCAGTACTTC; D gene: .; J gene: TRBJ2-5; CDR3 length: 14; V gene: TRBV5-1; clone size: many
CDR3 protein: CASSAGELYGYTF; CDR3 DNA: TGTGCCAGCAGCGCGGGGGAACTCTATGGCTACACCTTC; D gene: .; J gene: TRBJ1-2; CDR3 length: 13; V gene: TRBV9; clone size: many
CDR3 protein: CASSQDLLSTQYF; CDR3 DNA: TGTGCCAGCAGCCAAGATCTCCTAAGTACGCAGTATTTT; D gene: .; J gene: TRBJ2-3; CDR3 length: 13; V gene: TRBV3-1; clone size: few
CDR3 protein: CASRESWADTQYF; CDR3 DNA: TGTGCCAGCAGAGAGAGTTGGGCAGATACGCAGTATTTT; D gene: .; J gene: TRBJ2-3; CDR3 length: 13; V gene: TRBV12-3/TRBV12-4; clone size: .
CDR3 protein: CASSMVRGTDTQYF; CDR3 DNA: TGTGCCAGTAGTATGGTGAGGGGCACAGATACGCAGTATTTT; D gene: .; J gene: TRBJ2-3; CDR3 length: 14; V gene: TRBV19; clone size: few
CDR3 protein: CASSLGPAGPYEQYF; CDR3 DNA: TGTGCCAGCAGCTTAGGGCCGGCAGGTCCCTACGAGCAGTACTTC; D gene: .; J gene: TRBJ2-7; CDR3 length: 15; V gene: TRBV7-2; clone size: .
CDR3 protein: CASSIGTGDNSPLHF; CDR3 DNA: TGTGCCAGCAGCATCGGGACCGGGGATAATTCACCCCTCCACTTT; D gene: .; J gene: TRBJ1-6; CDR3 length: 15; V gene: TRBV5-4; clone size: many
CDR3 protein: CASSFGLSNEKLFF; CDR3 DNA: TGCGCCAGCAGCTTCGGACTGTCGAATGAAAAACTGTTTTTT; D gene: .; J gene: TRBJ1-4; CDR3 length: 14; V gene: TRBV5-1; clone size: .
CDR3 protein: CSARDRDTRRNQPQHF; CDR3 DNA: TGCAGTGCTAGAGATCGGGACACGAGGCGCAATCAGCCCCAGCATTTT; D gene: .; J gene: TRBJ1-5; CDR3 length: 16; V gene: TRBV20-1; clone size: .
CDR3 protein: CASSPRQRPAGELFF; CDR3 DNA: TGTGCCAGCAGCCCCCGACAGAGGCCCGCCGGGGAGCTGTTTTTT; D gene: .; J gene: TRBJ2-2; CDR3 length: 15; V gene: TRBV7-9; clone size: few
CDR3 protein: CAISESYNSPLHF; CDR3 DNA: TGTGCCATCAGTGAGTCCTACAATTCACCCCTCCACTTT; D gene: .; J gene: TRBJ1-6; CDR3 length: 13; V gene: TRBV10-3; clone size: .
CDR3 protein: CASSDRRTTDRVAFF; CDR3 DNA: TGTGCCAGCAGTGATAGGCGTACGACGGACAGAGTAGCTTTCTTT; D gene: .; J gene: TRBJ1-1; CDR3 length: 15; V gene: TRBV2; clone size: .
CDR3 protein: CSARSVAGSPPADSPLHF; CDR3 DNA: TGCAGTGCTAGATCGGTTGCGGGGTCACCTCCGGCGGATTCACCCCTCCACTTT; D gene: .; J gene: TRBJ1-6; CDR3 length: 18; V gene: TRBV20-1; clone size: many
CDR3 protein: CASSLESSGDVRYGYTF; CDR3 DNA: TGCGCCAGCAGCTTGGAAAGTTCAGGGGACGTACGCTATGGCTACACCTTC; D gene: .; J gene: TRBJ1-2; CDR3 length: 17; V gene: TRBV5-1; clone size: few
CDR3 protein: CASSLDRRPSYNEQFF; CDR3 DNA: TGTGCCAGCAGTTTGGACAGACGCCCTTCCTACAATGAGCAGTTCTTC; D gene: .; J gene: TRBJ2-1; CDR3 length: 16; V gene: TRBV5-4; clone size: .
CDR3 protein: CASSEPLTEQFF; CDR3 DNA: TGTGCCAGCAGTGAGCCGCTTACTGAGCAGTTCTTC; D gene: .; J gene: TRBJ2-1; CDR3 length: 12; V gene: TRBV6-1; clone size: .
CDR3 protein: CASSRQGGYEQYF; CDR3 DNA: TGTGCCAGCAGCCGACAGGGGGGCTACGAGCAGTACTTC; D gene: TRBD1; J gene: TRBJ2-7; CDR3 length: 13; V gene: TRBV7-9; clone size: .
CDR3 protein: CASSQGTSESEQFF; CDR3 DNA: TGTGCCAGCAGCCAGGGAACTAGCGAGAGTGAGCAGTTCTTC; D gene: TRBD2; J gene: TRBJ2-1; CDR3 length: 14; V gene: TRBV3-1; clone size: few
CDR3 protein: CSASRDSQETQYF; CDR3 DNA: TGCAGTGCTTCTCGGGACAGCCAAGAGACCCAGTACTTC; D gene: TRBD1; J gene: TRBJ2-5; CDR3 length: 13; V gene: TRBV20-1; clone size: many
CDR3 protein: CASSLEGASGANVLTF; CDR3 DNA: TGTGCCAGCAGCTTAGAGGGGGCCTCTGGGGCCAACGTCCTGACTTTC; D gene: TRBD1; J gene: TRBJ2-6; CDR3 length: 16; V gene: TRBV7-6; clone size: few
CDR3 protein: CASSVGQGGIGELFF; CDR3 DNA: TGCGCCAGCAGCGTGGGACAGGGAGGGATCGGGGAGCTGTTTTTT; D gene: TRBD1; J gene: TRBJ2-2; CDR3 length: 15; V gene: TRBV5-1; clone size: many
CDR3 protein: CAISERRTLGGSPLHF; CDR3 DNA: TGTGCCATCAGTGAGAGGAGGACCCTTGGGGGTTCACCCCTCCACTTT; D gene: .; J gene: TRBJ1-6; CDR3 length: 16; V gene: TRBV10-3; clone size: many
CDR3 protein: CASSPGGANYGYTF; CDR3 DNA: TGTGCCAGCAGCCCCGGAGGGGCAAACTATGGCTACACCTTC; D gene: .; J gene: TRBJ1-2; CDR3 length: 14; V gene: TRBV12-3/TRBV12-4; clone size: few
CDR3 protein: CSAIGLAEHTDTQYF; CDR3 DNA: TGCAGTGCTATCGGGCTAGCGGAACACACAGATACGCAGTATTTT; D gene: TRBD2; J gene: TRBJ2-3; CDR3 length: 15; V gene: TRBV20-1; clone size: many
CDR3 protein: CSGVVRGSDTQYF; CDR3 DNA: TGCAGCGGGGTGGTTAGGGGGTCAGATACGCAGTATTTT; D gene: .; J gene: TRBJ2-3; CDR3 length: 13; V gene: TRBV29-1; clone size: few
CDR3 protein: CASSQRDSGQDGYTF; CDR3 DNA: TGCGCCAGCAGCCAAAGGGACTCCGGACAGGATGGCTACACCTTC; D gene: TRBD1; J gene: TRBJ1-2; CDR3 length: 15; V gene: TRBV4-1; clone size: .
CDR3 protein: CASSDRDASYNEQFF; CDR3 DNA: TGCGCCAGCAGCGACAGGGATGCCTCCTACAATGAGCAGTTCTTC; D gene: TRBD1; J gene: TRBJ2-1; CDR3 length: 15; V gene: TRBV4-1; clone size: .
CDR3 protein: CASSVAWGRTDTQYF; CDR3 DNA: TGTGCCAGCAGCGTAGCTTGGGGGCGCACAGATACGCAGTATTTT; D gene: .; J gene: TRBJ2-3; CDR3 length: 15; V gene: TRBV9; clone size: .
CDR3 protein: CASSRAEATGELFF; CDR3 DNA: TGTGCCAGCAGTCGCGCCGAGGCCACCGGGGAGCTGTTTTTT; D gene: .; J gene: TRBJ2-2; CDR3 length: 14; V gene: TRBV3-1; clone size: few
CDR3 protein: CASSSGTSWTQYF; CDR3 DNA: TGTGCCAGCAGTTCCGGGACTAGTTGGACCCAGTACTTC; D gene: TRBD2; J gene: TRBJ2-5; CDR3 length: 13; V gene: TRBV12-3/TRBV12-4; clone size: few
CDR3 protein: CASSLHGTGVTDTQYF; CDR3 DNA: TGTGCCAGCAGTTTACACGGGACAGGGGTCACAGATACGCAGTATTTT; D gene: TRBD1; J gene: TRBJ2-3; CDR3 length: 16; V gene: TRBV27; clone size: few
CDR3 protein: CASSVDRGSRTEAFF; CDR3 DNA: TGTGCCAGCAGCGTAGATCGGGGCTCGCGAACTGAAGCTTTCTTT; D gene: .; J gene: TRBJ1-1; CDR3 length: 15; V gene: TRBV9; clone size: few
CDR3 protein: CASSSGQGALKGYTF; CDR3 DNA: TGCGCCAGCAGCTCCGGACAGGGGGCTCTAAAGGGCTACACCTTC; D gene: TRBD1; J gene: TRBJ1-2; CDR3 length: 15; V gene: TRBV10-2; clone size: few
CDR3 protein: CASNKQGADEAFF; CDR3 DNA: TGTGCCAGCAACAAACAGGGGGCTGATGAAGCTTTCTTT; D gene: TRBD1; J gene: TRBJ1-1; CDR3 length: 13; V gene: TRBV27; clone size: .
CDR3 protein: CASSLETLHREQFF; CDR3 DNA: TGTGCCAGCAGCTTAGAGACTCTCCATCGGGAGCAGTTCTTC; D gene: .; J gene: TRBJ2-1; CDR3 length: 14; V gene: TRBV11-2; clone size: few
CDR3 protein: CASSLGTAHYGYTF; CDR3 DNA: TGTGCCAGCAGCTTAGGAACCGCTCACTATGGCTACACCTTC; D gene: .; J gene: TRBJ1-2; CDR3 length: 14; V gene: TRBV11-2; clone size: few
CDR3 protein: CASSEGGNYNEQFF; CDR3 DNA: TGTGCCAGCAGCGAAGGGGGCAATTACAATGAGCAGTTCTTC; D gene: TRBD1; J gene: TRBJ2-1; CDR3 length: 14; V gene: TRBV7-3; clone size: few
CDR3 protein: CASSRARQGNTGELFF; CDR3 DNA: TGTGCCAGCAGTAGAGCCCGACAGGGGAACACCGGGGAGCTGTTTTTT; D gene: TRBD1; J gene: TRBJ2-2; CDR3 length: 16; V gene: TRBV7-2; clone size: many
CDR3 protein: CASSLPGQHTQYF; CDR3 DNA: TGTGCCAGCAGCTTACCGGGACAGCATACGCAGTATTTT; D gene: TRBD1; J gene: TRBJ2-3; CDR3 length: 13; V gene: TRBV7-2; clone size: many
CDR3 protein: CASTPGWGADTQYF; CDR3 DNA: TGTGCCAGCACACCAGGGTGGGGGGCAGATACGCAGTATTTT; D gene: .; J gene: TRBJ2-3; CDR3 length: 14; V gene: TRBV27; clone size: few
CDR3 protein: CAAWTGVNGYTF; CDR3 DNA: TGTGCCGCATGGACAGGGGTGAATGGCTACACCTTC; D gene: TRBD1; J gene: TRBJ1-2; CDR3 length: 12; V gene: TRBV6-2/TRBV6-3; clone size: .
CDR3 protein: CASSVAGGRGRTDTQYF; CDR3 DNA: TGTGCCAGCAGCGTAGCCGGAGGGCGCGGACGCACAGATACGCAGTATTTT; D gene: .; J gene: TRBJ2-3; CDR3 length: 17; V gene: TRBV9; clone size: .
CDR3 protein: CASTDRLGGQYF; CDR3 DNA: TGTGCCAGCACCGATAGACTAGGGGGGCAGTACTTC; D gene: .; J gene: TRBJ2-7; CDR3 length: 12; V gene: TRBV7-6; clone size: once
CDR3 protein: CASSLDRDSPNTGELFF; CDR3 DNA: TGCGCCAGCAGCTTGGACCGGGACAGTCCGAACACCGGGGAGCTGTTTTTT; D gene: TRBD1; J gene: TRBJ2-2; CDR3 length: 17; V gene: TRBV5-1; clone size: few
CDR3 protein: CASIPRGGGPYGYTF; CDR3 DNA: TGTGCCAGCATTCCGAGGGGGGGTGGACCCTATGGCTACACCTTC; D gene: .; J gene: TRBJ1-2; CDR3 length: 15; V gene: TRBV6-6; clone size: few
CDR3 protein: CASSLQAEGRGNSPLHF; CDR3 DNA: TGTGCCAGCAGCTTGCAGGCGGAAGGGCGTGGGAATTCACCCCTCCACTTT; D gene: .; J gene: TRBJ1-6; CDR3 length: 17; V gene: TRBV7-6; clone size: .
CDR3 protein: CASSGLGVSTDTQYF; CDR3 DNA: TGCGCCAGCAGCGGGCTAGGGGTGAGCACAGATACGCAGTATTTT; D gene: .; J gene: TRBJ2-3; CDR3 length: 15; V gene: TRBV5-1; clone size: many
CDR3 protein: CATSPGRTDTQYF; CDR3 DNA: TGTGCCACCAGCCCAGGGCGCACAGATACGCAGTATTTT; D gene: .; J gene: TRBJ2-3; CDR3 length: 13; V gene: TRBV15; clone size: .
CDR3 protein: CASSSFGQGANEKLFF; CDR3 DNA: TGTGCCAGCTCATCCTTCGGACAGGGAGCTAATGAAAAACTGTTTTTT; D gene: TRBD1; J gene: TRBJ1-4; CDR3 length: 16; V gene: TRBV18; clone size: .
CDR3 protein: CASRWGRNTEAFF; CDR3 DNA: TGTGCCAGCAGATGGGGACGCAACACTGAAGCTTTCTTT; D gene: .; J gene: TRBJ1-1; CDR3 length: 13; V gene: TRBV12-3/TRBV12-4; clone size: .
CDR3 protein: CSVEKGDYGYTF; CDR3 DNA: TGCAGCGTTGAGAAGGGAGACTATGGCTACACCTTC; D gene: .; J gene: TRBJ1-2; CDR3 length: 12; V gene: TRBV29-1; clone size: .
CDR3 protein: CASSHPNTEAFF; CDR3 DNA: TGCGCCAGCAGCCATCCCAACACTGAAGCTTTCTTT; D gene: .; J gene: TRBJ1-1; CDR3 length: 12; V gene: TRBV4-1; clone size: many
CDR3 protein: CASSLFETSGGTDTQYF; CDR3 DNA: TGTGCCAGCAGTTTATTCGAAACTAGCGGGGGCACAGATACGCAGTATTTT; D gene: TRBD2; J gene: TRBJ2-3; CDR3 length: 17; V gene: TRBV27; clone size: few